This is a list of T cell receptor beta chains from one sample in a study of cytomegalovirus exposure and HLA in healthy donors. Some clones are missing from TCRdb's copy, which holds only in-frame ones; the method was immunoSEQ multiplex PCR. The sample has 120,000 or so clones, approximately 83% seen once. Sequences were obtained from PBMCs. These receptors were obtained from a middle-aged man in good health and CMV-seronegative. Both conserved end residues are part of each CDR3. A D gene is named only where the DNA matches it firmly. Part of the rows lack a size; the others show once, few, many or a class for expanded clones.

cdr3_nt: TGTGCCAGCGGGGATGGGGCGAATCAGCCCCAGCATTTT
cdr3_aa: CASGDGANQPQHF
d_call: NA
v_call: TRBV28
clone_size: NA
j_call: TRBJ1-5

cdr3_nt: TGTGCCAGCAGCCCAACAGGGAACTATGGCTACACCTTC
cdr3_aa: CASSPTGNYGYTF
d_call: NA
v_call: TRBV5-4
clone_size: NA
j_call: TRBJ1-2

cdr3_nt: TGTGCCAGCAGCTTGTCGGAGGGAGTAAGGACCCAGTACTTC
cdr3_aa: CASSLSEGVRTQYF
d_call: NA
v_call: TRBV5-8
clone_size: NA
j_call: TRBJ2-5

cdr3_nt: TGTGCCCCCCGGGGTAGGGGGATCAACGAGCAGTACTTC
cdr3_aa: CAPRGRGINEQYF
d_call: NA
v_call: TRBV2
clone_size: NA
j_call: TRBJ2-7

cdr3_nt: TGTGCCAGCAGCGTGGCTGTCGGGGGGAGAGGAGAGACCCAGTACTTC
cdr3_aa: CASSVAVGGRGETQYF
d_call: TRBD2
v_call: TRBV9
clone_size: NA
j_call: TRBJ2-5

cdr3_nt: TGTGCCAGCAGCAAGCAGACAGGGGGCCAGCAGTTCTTC
cdr3_aa: CASSKQTGGQQFF
d_call: NA
v_call: TRBV21-1
clone_size: NA
j_call: TRBJ2-1

cdr3_nt: TGCAGCGTTGAAGATCGGCAGGGGGACTCTGGAAACACCATATATTTT
cdr3_aa: CSVEDRQGDSGNTIYF
d_call: TRBD1
v_call: TRBV29-1
clone_size: NA
j_call: TRBJ1-3

cdr3_nt: TGTGCCAGCACCTCCAGGACAGGGAACCCTGAAGCTTTCTTT
cdr3_aa: CASTSRTGNPEAFF
d_call: TRBD1
v_call: TRBV6-1
clone_size: NA
j_call: TRBJ1-1

cdr3_nt: TGTGCCAGCAGCTTTAAATCTTCCGCTAGCGTGTCCTACGAGCAGTACTTC
cdr3_aa: CASSFKSSASVSYEQYF
d_call: NA
v_call: TRBV7-9
clone_size: once
j_call: TRBJ2-7

cdr3_nt: TGTGCCAGCAGTTACTCGGGACAGAGAGAGACCCAGTACTTC
cdr3_aa: CASSYSGQRETQYF
d_call: TRBD1
v_call: TRBV6-5
clone_size: NA
j_call: TRBJ2-5

cdr3_nt: TGTGCCAGCAGCCAGTACAGGGGCAATCAGCCCCAGCATTTT
cdr3_aa: CASSQYRGNQPQHF
d_call: NA
v_call: TRBV4-2
clone_size: NA
j_call: TRBJ1-5